This TCR beta chain was identified during a study of CD8 T cells in ankylosing spondylitis. The length of the CDR3 is 13 residues. From germline, CDR1 is MDHEN and CDR2 SYDVKM. Trimming cost V 6 bases and J 8 bases, with 13 bases left between them. From the 5' RACE reads, TCRdb called clonotypes with MiXCR, one entry per CDR3 protein. The data hold 150,000 or so distinct CDR3 sequences, with roughly 34% observed a single time. The chain joins TRBV28 to TRBJ1-4; D gene uncertain. The receptor was derived from a male donor with ankylosing spondylitis. Sequencing was carried out using synovial fluid, either unsorted or a sorted T cell fraction (not recorded which). CDR3 nucleotides: TGTGCCAGCAGGCCCGGACTGCTGGAAAAACTGTTTTTT. This translates into CASRPGLLEKLFF.